In this sample, the clone carrying this T cell receptor (beta chain) turned up a few times. Data came from immunoSEQ multiplex PCR; TCRdb stores just in-frame clones and leaves some out. The sample lists approximately 250,000 clones, 70% to 90% occurring once. The data were taken from a study of blood T cell repertoires in COVID-19. Study information: PBMCs, B-cell-depleted T cells, or T cells were the source of the cDNA or gDNA that made up the material.

V gave up 5 bases and J gave up 0 bases, with 22 bases separating them. Germline V lookup: CDR1 MGHRA, CDR2 YSYEKL. The CDR3 is 18 amino acids. The sample comprised PBMCs or T cells enriched from blood (not recorded which). The receptor's source is a woman in her 30s with acute COVID-19. This rearrangement joins TRBV4-1 to TRBJ2-5, with a possible D match to TRBD2 (6 bases). CDR3 residues: CASSAPGLKLANQETQYF. In DNA, the CDR3 is TGCGCCAGCAGCGCGCCGGGCCTAAAACTAGCTAACCAAGAGACCCAGTACTTC.